Listed here are 30 T cell receptor beta chains from one sample, sequenced in a study of T-cell reconstitution after alpha-beta-depleted transplantation in children. The TCRbeta library was prepared with unique molecular identifiers. TCRdb independently ran MiXCR on the PCR reads; one entry per CDR3 protein. This table holds some 350,000 distinct CDR3 sequences, 15% to 20% found once. The input for sequencing was PBMCs, mostly from graft donor cells, taken 360 days after TCRalphabeta/CD19-depleted stem cell transplant. The receptors stem from a male patient between 2 and 10 years old who had a stem cell transplant for acute lymphoblastic leukemia, so the T cells may come from the graft donor.

This clonotype was detected only a few times. The chain links TRBV5-1 to TRBJ2-7; D unclear. V was pared by 4 bases and J by 3 bases, with 8 bases between. CDR1 and CDR2 from the germline V gene are SGHRS and YFSETQ. This CDR3 spans 12 amino acids. Here the CDR3 reads CASSRNNYEQYF. Written as DNA, the CDR3 is TGCGCCAGCAGCCGAAACAACTACGAGCAGTACTTC.

This clonotype occurred a few times. J is TRBJ2-5 and V is TRBV12-5; D is undetermined. Germline loops: CDR1 LGHNT, CDR2 FRNRAP. V was shortened by 7 bases and J by 5 bases, with 14 bases between the two germline ends. The CDR3 length is 13 residues. The chain's CDR3 is CASAESGRETQYF. The CDR3 DNA reads as TGTGCTAGTGCGGAATCCGGCCGGGAGACCCAGTACTTC.

This clonotype was found a few times. The chain has TRBV27 and TRBJ1-6; no reliable D call. Germline CDR1 reads MNHEY; CDR2 reads SMNVEV (reference sequence). V lost 3 bases to trimming and J lost 4 bases, with 10 bases between them. The CDR3 has 15 residues. The CDR3 is CASSFSREYNSPLHF. The CDR3, as DNA: TGTGCCAGCAGTTTCTCCCGGGAATATAATTCACCCCTCCACTTT.

V is TRBV19 and J is TRBJ2-1, with TRBD1 matching 9 bases. The CDR3 sequence is 14 residues long. Trimming at V came to 9 bases and at J to 7 bases, leaving 10 bases not matched to a gene. Germline CDR1 and CDR2: LNHDA and SQIVND (reference sequence). The CDR3 loop reads CASTRGQGRNEQFF. As DNA, the CDR3 is TGTGCCAGCACCCGGGGACAGGGACGGAATGAGCAGTTCTTC. Drawing the rest from reference TRBV19 and TRBJ2-1, the complete variable domain is DGGITQSPKYLFRKEGQNVTLSCEQNLNHDAMYWYRQDPGQGLRLIYYSQIVNDFQKGDIAEGYSVSREKKESFPLTVTSAQKNPTAFYLCASTRGQGRNEQFFGPGTRLTVL.

This clonotype was detected a few times. The CDR3 reads CASSFPRTANRGETQYF. The CDR3 DNA reads TGTGCCAGCAGCTTCCCTCGGACAGCAAACCGGGGGGAGACCCAGTACTTC. V is TRBV7-2 and J is TRBJ2-5; D tentatively reads TRBD1 or TRBD2 (6 bases each). The CDR3 is 17 residues long. Trimming took 3 bases from V and 5 from J, leaving 22 bases between them. Per germline, CDR1 SGHTA and CDR2 FQGNSA.

The chain is built from TRBV6-5 and TRBJ1-1; tentative D call: TRBD1 (6 bases). Germline CDR1 and CDR2: MNHEY and SVGAGI. V was cut by 6 bases and J by 9 bases, with 23 bases left in between. The CDR3 runs 15 residues. CDR3 bases: TGTGCCAGCAGGTCCTCCGGGACAAGAGACCAGAAAGCTTTCTTT. Its protein product is CASRSSGTRDQKAFF.

This chain uses TRBV12-3 or TRBV12-4 with TRBJ2-3; D call uncertain. The CDR3 has 14 amino acids. V lost 6 bases to trimming and J lost 3 bases, with 13 bases between them. The CDR3 region has the DNA TGTGCCAGCAGCCACGGTCGGGTGACAGATACGCAGTATTTT. The encoded protein is CASSHGRVTDTQYF.

The chain employs TRBV4-2 and TRBJ2-5, with 7 nucleotides matching TRBD2. The junction had 9 bases not matched to a gene; V was cut back by 1 base and J by 4 bases. The CDR3 loop spans 16 amino acids. CDR1 and CDR2 (germline): LGHNA, YNFKEQ. The CDR3 protein is CASSQGIRRERETQYF. DNA for the CDR3: TGTGCCAGCAGCCAAGGGATCAGGCGGGAGCGAGAGACCCAGTACTTC.

This clonotype was found many times. V and J are TRBV29-1 and TRBJ2-1; 9 bases align to TRBD1. V was clipped by 6 bases and J by 3 bases; unmatched bases: 6. The CDR3 extends over 14 amino acids. Germline V gene lookup returns CDR1 SQVTM and CDR2 ANQGSEA. CDR3 DNA: TGCAGCGTAGCCGGGACAGGGAGCTACAATGAGCAGTTCTTC. Translated, it gives CSVAGTGSYNEQFF.

This clonotype has just one count. The chain employs TRBV12-3 or TRBV12-4 and TRBJ2-3; TRBD1 aligns across 7 bases. V lost 0 bases to trimming and J lost 0 bases; unmatched junction nucleotides: 6. The CDR3 runs to 17 residues. The CDR3 sequence: CASSLASGTASTDTQYF. The CDR3 bases are TGTGCCAGCAGTTTAGCCTCAGGGACAGCTAGCACAGATACGCAGTATTTT.

The V gene is TRBV28, the J gene TRBJ2-1; 8 nucleotides agree with TRBD2. The CDR3 totals 16 residues. Germline CDR1 MDHEN, CDR2 SYDVKM. J was trimmed by 0 bases and V by 5 bases; bases with no gene match: 6. This CDR3 reads CASSPLAGLSYNEQFF. DNA for the CDR3: TGTGCCAGCAGTCCCCTAGCGGGCCTCTCCTACAATGAGCAGTTCTTC. Based on the CDR3 plus reference TRBV28 and TRBJ2-1, the full variable domain is DVKVTQSSRYLVKRTGEKVFLECVQDMDHENMFWYRQDPGLGLRLIYFSYDVKMKEKGDIPEGYSVSREKKERFSLILESASTNQTSMYLCASSPLAGLSYNEQFFGPGTRLTVL.

The V gene is TRBV20-1, the J gene TRBJ2-3; 7 bases fit TRBD2. Germline assignment: CDR1 DFQATT and CDR2 SNEGSKA (reference sequence). The CDR3 consists of 15 residues. Losses at the gene ends were 2 bases for V and 4 bases for J; bases not matched to a gene: 9. The CDR3 DNA sequence: TGCAGTGCTAGACGACTAGCCGGGATCTCAGATACGCAGTATTTT. Amino acid sequence: CSARRLAGISDTQYF.

In its sample, this clonotype was seen a few times. The chain is built from TRBV20-1 and TRBJ1-5; D may be TRBD1 (5 bases). V lost 0 bases, J lost 2 bases, and 11 bases lay in between. The CDR3 consists of 15 residues. The germline gives CDR1 DFQATT, CDR2 SNEGSKA (reference sequence). The CDR3 loop is CSARDWVGGNQPQHF. The CDR3 bases are TGCAGTGCTAGAGATTGGGTGGGGGGCAATCAGCCCCAGCATTTT.

This clonotype was detected ten times or more. V usage is TRBV4-1 and J usage is TRBJ2-5; D not certain. V dropped 3 bases and J dropped 5 bases, with 10 bases sitting between them. This CDR3 spans 13 amino acids. Germline V gene lookup returns CDR1 MGHRA and CDR2 YSYEKL. CDR3 nucleotides: TGCGCCAGCAGCCAGCAAAACTGGGAGACCCAGTACTTC. This encodes CASSQQNWETQYF.

This clonotype has at least ten counts. The V and J genes are TRBV29-1 and TRBJ2-3; D is undetermined. The germline V gene encodes CDR1 SQVTM and CDR2 ANQGSEA. The CDR3 totals 14 residues. V was pared by 4 bases and J by 4 bases, with 15 bases between. The CDR3 region has the DNA TGCAGCGTTGCCCCTCGCCAGGCCCCAGATACGCAGTATTTT. This codes for CSVAPRQAPDTQYF.

This chain uses TRBV4-3 with TRBJ2-7; 7 bases line up with TRBD1. Per germline, CDR1 LGHNA and CDR2 YSLEER. This CDR3 contains 15 residues. V lost 5 bases, J lost 3 bases, and 10 bases stayed unmatched. CDR3 in DNA: TGCGCCAGCAGCTCTCGGACAGGTGTTATCTACGAGCAGTACTTC. It is translated as CASSSRTGVIYEQYF.

This sequence joins TRBV28 and TRBJ2-7, with 10 bases lining up with TRBD2. The trim removed 5 bases at V and 3 bases at J, leaving 13 bases unmatched. The germline gives CDR1 MDHEN, CDR2 SYDVKM. This CDR3 is built from 17 residues. The DNA of the CDR3 is TGTGCCAGCAGTACCCTGATACTAGCGGGAAAGGTCTACGAGCAGTACTTC. It is translated as CASSTLILAGKVYEQYF.

The chain joins TRBV11-1 to TRBJ1-3; D remains unclear. This CDR3 comprises 19 residues. Germline-derived CDR1 and CDR2 are SGHAT and FQDESV (reference sequence). The V end lost 8 bases, the J end lost 2 bases, and 28 bases lay between the germline ends. This chain's CDR3 is CASSPWWSVRDPPGNTIYF. The CDR3 bases are TGTGCCAGCTCACCTTGGTGGTCGGTCCGAGATCCCCCTGGAAACACCATATATTTT.

This clonotype appeared many times. The gene calls are TRBV12-3 or TRBV12-4 and TRBJ2-4; 10 positions match TRBD1. The CDR3 is 18 residues long. V lost 4 bases to trimming and J lost 2 bases; unmatched junction nucleotides: 11. The CDR3, as DNA: TGTGCCAGCAGTTCCCCCGGGACAGGGGTCACTACCAAAAACATTCAGTACTTC. Translated: CASSSPGTGVTTKNIQYF.

The gene calls are TRBV12-3 or TRBV12-4 and TRBJ1-5, with D tentatively TRBD1 (6 bases). The CDR3 contains 15 residues. Trimming removed 0 bases from V and 3 bases from J, with 9 bases in between. For the CDR3, the DNA is TGTGCCAGCAGTTTAGCCGACAGGACCAATCAGCCCCAGCATTTT. Its translation: CASSLADRTNQPQHF.

This clonotype was counted only a few times. V usage is TRBV2 and J usage is TRBJ2-5; no clear D. V was shortened by 0 bases and J by 5 bases, with 10 bases between the two germline ends. The V gene's germline CDR1 is SNHLY and CDR2 FYNNEI. This CDR3 contains 14 residues. The CDR3 sequence is CASSEAYIGETQYF. The CDR3 DNA reads as TGTGCCAGCAGTGAAGCGTATATCGGGGAGACCCAGTACTTC.

The chain combines TRBV4-1 with TRBJ1-6; perhaps TRBD1 as D (6 bases). Germline CDR1 MGHRA, CDR2 YSYEKL. The CDR3 length is 20 residues. Trimming shortened V by 0 bases and J by 5 bases, and 23 bases separated the two germline ends. As DNA, the CDR3 is TGCGCCAGCAGCCAAGATGAGGGCAGGGTGGGGTACAGGGATAATTCACCCCTCCACTTT. Its protein product is CASSQDEGRVGYRDNSPLHF.

CDR3 residues: CASTSGIKNIQYF. The CDR3 DNA is TGTGCCAGCACCAGCGGGATAAAAAACATTCAGTACTTC. The J gene is TRBJ2-4, the V gene TRBV6-1; 7 bases line up with TRBD2. The CDR3 is made up of 13 amino acids. V shed 7 bases and J 4 bases; nucleotides not matched to a gene: 4. Per germline, CDR1 MNHNS and CDR2 SASEGT.

This chain connects TRBV10-3 to TRBJ1-4; D is undetermined. The V and J ends lost 0 bases and 8 bases respectively, with 13 bases between them. Germline V gives CDR1 ENHRY, CDR2 SYGVKD. The CDR3 has 15 residues. The CDR3 is CAISESIAEVEKLFF. In nucleotides, the CDR3 is TGTGCCATCAGTGAGTCGATCGCGGAGGTAGAAAAACTGTTTTTT.

This clonotype occurred a few times. The rearrangement joins TRBV6-5 to TRBJ2-5; D is perhaps TRBD1 (7 bases). The CDR3 contains 15 residues. Germline V lookup: CDR1 MNHEY, CDR2 SVGAGI. Trimming removed 3 bases from V and 2 bases from J, with 13 bases in between. CDR3: CASSYWAGGQETQYF. CDR3 nucleotides: TGTGCCAGCAGTTATTGGGCAGGGGGGCAAGAGACCCAGTACTTC.

J is TRBJ2-7 and V is TRBV7-2, with 7 bases identical to TRBD2. This CDR3 has 11 amino acids. Per germline, CDR1 SGHTA and CDR2 FQGNSA. With 1 base clipped from V and 11 bases from J, the junction kept 2 bases outside the gene matches. The CDR3 here is CASSLGLAEYF. CDR3 DNA sequence: TGTGCCAGCAGCTTAGGACTAGCTGAGTACTTC.

This clonotype was detected ten times or more. The J gene is TRBJ2-3, the V gene TRBV5-6; tentative D call: TRBD1 (7 bases). Germline values: CDR1 SGHDT, CDR2 YYEEEE. Trimming removed 1 base from V and 6 bases from J, with 12 bases in between. The CDR3 extends over 14 amino acids. Here the CDR3 reads CASSLFRGRDTQYF. In nucleotides, the CDR3 is TGTGCCAGCAGCTTGTTCAGGGGGAGGGATACGCAGTATTTT.

This chain uses TRBV28 with TRBJ1-5; D might be TRBD1 (5 bases). The CDR3 covers 16 residues. The germline V gene encodes CDR1 MDHEN and CDR2 SYDVKM. Deletions cut 4 bases from V and 0 bases from J, with 13 bases between. The CDR3 loop reads CASSWGDGYSNQPQHF. DNA for the CDR3: TGTGCCAGCAGTTGGGGGGACGGTTATAGCAATCAGCCCCAGCATTTT.

This clonotype was detected a few times. This chain joins TRBV13 and TRBJ2-1; D is unresolved. The CDR3 extends over 12 amino acids. Germline CDR1 PRHDT, CDR2 FYEKMQ (reference sequence). V was pared by 5 bases and J by 6 bases, with 8 bases between. This CDR3 reads CASSQDLNEQFF. CDR3 in DNA: TGTGCCAGCAGCCAAGATCTCAATGAGCAGTTCTTC.

The gene calls are TRBV5-5 and TRBJ2-5, with 7 positions matching TRBD2. CDR1 and CDR2 (germline): SGHKS, YYEKEE (reference sequence). The V and J ends lost 6 bases and 0 bases, in that order; junction bases with no gene match: 11. The CDR3 covers 16 residues. The CDR3 coding sequence is TGTGCCAGCAACCCGGGGGACGGACTAGACCAAGAGACCCAGTACTTC. The encoded protein is CASNPGDGLDQETQYF.